Described below is a single T cell receptor (beta chain) sequence and its context. Its antigen is undetermined. The data are from a study of T cells in Graves' hyperthyroidism and ophthalmopathy. Study-level points and caveats: Blood also showed most of the thyroid clonotypes that were expanded above 0.001.

Graves' hyperthyroidism was deemed stable absent ophthalmopathy progression within 18 months. Regions amplified from RNA transcripts were the TCR beta CDR3 regions. The TCR CDR3 was amplified in a first-round RT-PCR using the HTBI primer set. TCRdb re-derived calls from the multiplex PCR reads in MiXCR, one entry per CDR3 protein. The table shows approximately 600,000 distinct CDR3 sequences, with about 17% occurring only once. J was trimmed by 4 bases and V by 2 bases; bases with no gene match: 5. The germline gives CDR1 SQVTM, CDR2 ANQGSEA. This CDR3 comprises 14 residues. The rearrangement links TRBV29-1 to TRBJ2-7; 10 bases are shared with TRBD2. The sequence was collected from a woman aged 25 to 45 with Graves' hyperthyroidism. The sequencing sample was made of blood. This CDR3 is CSVELAGVSYEQYF. The CDR3 DNA reads TGCAGCGTTGAACTAGCGGGAGTTTCTTACGAGCAGTACTTC.